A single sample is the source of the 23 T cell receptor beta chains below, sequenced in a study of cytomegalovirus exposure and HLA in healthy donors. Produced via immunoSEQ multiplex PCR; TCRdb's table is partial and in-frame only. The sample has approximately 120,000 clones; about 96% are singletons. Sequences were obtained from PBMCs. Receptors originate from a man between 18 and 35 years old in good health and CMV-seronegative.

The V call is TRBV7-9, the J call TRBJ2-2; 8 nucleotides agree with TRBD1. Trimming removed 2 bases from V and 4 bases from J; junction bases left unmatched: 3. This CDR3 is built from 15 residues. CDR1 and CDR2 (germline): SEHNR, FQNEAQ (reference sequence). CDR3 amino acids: CASSLRQGPTGELFF. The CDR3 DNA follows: TGTGCCAGCAGCTTACGACAGGGGCCCACCGGGGAGCTGTTTTTT.

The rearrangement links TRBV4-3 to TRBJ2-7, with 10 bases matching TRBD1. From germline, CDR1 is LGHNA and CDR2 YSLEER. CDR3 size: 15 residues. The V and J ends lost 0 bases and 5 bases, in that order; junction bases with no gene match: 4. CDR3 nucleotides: TGCGCCAGCAGCCAAGATGGACAGGGGGTCAACGAGCAGTACTTC. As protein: CASSQDGQGVNEQYF.

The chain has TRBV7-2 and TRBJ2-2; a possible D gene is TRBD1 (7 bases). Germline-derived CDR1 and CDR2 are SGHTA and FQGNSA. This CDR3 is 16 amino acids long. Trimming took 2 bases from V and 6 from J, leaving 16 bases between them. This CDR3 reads CASSLRQGGLPGELFF. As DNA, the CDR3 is TGTGCCAGCAGCTTACGGCAGGGGGGCCTCCCCGGGGAGCTGTTTTTT.

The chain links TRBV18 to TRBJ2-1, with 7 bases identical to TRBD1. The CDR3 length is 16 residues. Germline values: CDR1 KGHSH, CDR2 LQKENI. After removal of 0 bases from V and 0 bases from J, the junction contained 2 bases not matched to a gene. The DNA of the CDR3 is TGTGCCAGCTCACCACCGGACAGGCCCTCCTACAATGAGCAGTTCTTC. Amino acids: CASSPPDRPSYNEQFF. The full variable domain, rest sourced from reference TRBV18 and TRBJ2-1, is NAGVMQNPRHLVRRRGQEARLRCSPMKGHSHVYWYRQLPEEGLKFMVYLQKENIIDESGMPKERFSAEFPKEGPSILRIQQVVRGDSAAYFCASSPPDRPSYNEQFFGPGTRLTVL.

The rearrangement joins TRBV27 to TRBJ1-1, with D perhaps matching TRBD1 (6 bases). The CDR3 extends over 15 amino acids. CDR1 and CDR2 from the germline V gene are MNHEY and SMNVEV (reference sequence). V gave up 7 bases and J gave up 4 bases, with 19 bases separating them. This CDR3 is CASTDRSGVTTEAFF. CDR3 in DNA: TGTGCCAGCACCGACAGGTCTGGGGTGACCACTGAAGCTTTCTTT.

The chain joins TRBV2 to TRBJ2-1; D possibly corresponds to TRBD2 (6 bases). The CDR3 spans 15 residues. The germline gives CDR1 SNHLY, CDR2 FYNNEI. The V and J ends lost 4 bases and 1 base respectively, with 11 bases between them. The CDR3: CASSGVGTSYNEQFF. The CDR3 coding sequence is TGTGCCAGCAGTGGGGTAGGGACTTCCTACAATGAGCAGTTCTTC. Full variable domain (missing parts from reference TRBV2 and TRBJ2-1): EPEVTQTPSHQVTQMGQEVILRCVPISNHLYFYWYRQILGQKVEFLVSFYNNEISEKSEIFDDQFSVERPDGSNFTLKIRSTKLEDSAMYFCASSGVGTSYNEQFFGPGTRLTVL.

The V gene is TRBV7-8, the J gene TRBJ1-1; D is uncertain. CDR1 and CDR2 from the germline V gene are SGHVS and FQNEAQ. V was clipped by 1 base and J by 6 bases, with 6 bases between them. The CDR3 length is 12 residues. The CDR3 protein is CASSLGGPEAFF. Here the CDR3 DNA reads TGTGCCAGCAGCTTAGGTGGGCCTGAAGCTTTCTTT.

DNA for the CDR3: TGTGCCAGCAGTTCCGTCTTAGCGTTTAGCTCCTACAATGAGCAGTTCTTC. Protein sequence: CASSSVLAFSSYNEQFF. V gene TRBV27 combines with J gene TRBJ2-1; a weak D match, TRBD2 (5 bases). Germline assignment: CDR1 MNHEY and CDR2 SMNVEV (reference sequence). V was trimmed by 4 bases and J by 0 bases, leaving 16 bases between them. The CDR3 consists of 17 residues.

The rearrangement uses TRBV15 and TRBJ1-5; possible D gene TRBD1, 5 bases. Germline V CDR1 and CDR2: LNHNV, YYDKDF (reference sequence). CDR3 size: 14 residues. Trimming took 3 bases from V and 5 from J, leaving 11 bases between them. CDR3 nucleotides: TGTGCCACCAGCAGCAGGGTGTGGGATCAGCCCCAGCATTTT. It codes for CATSSRVWDQPQHF.

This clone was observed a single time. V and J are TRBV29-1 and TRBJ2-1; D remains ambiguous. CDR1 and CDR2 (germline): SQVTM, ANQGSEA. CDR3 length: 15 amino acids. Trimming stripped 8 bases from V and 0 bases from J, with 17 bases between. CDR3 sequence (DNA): TGCAGCTTCCGATCTGCCCGTAGCTCCTACAATGAGCAGTTCTTC. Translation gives CSFRSARSSYNEQFF.

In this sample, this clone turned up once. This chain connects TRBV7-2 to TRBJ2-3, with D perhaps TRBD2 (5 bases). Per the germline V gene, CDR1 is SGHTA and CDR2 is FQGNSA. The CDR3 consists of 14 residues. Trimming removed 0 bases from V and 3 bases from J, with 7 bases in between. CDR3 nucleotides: TGTGCCAGCAGCTTAGCGGGAGTGACAGATACGCAGTATTTT. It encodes CASSLAGVTDTQYF. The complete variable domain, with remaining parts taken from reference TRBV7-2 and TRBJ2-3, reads GAGVSQSPSNKVTEKGKDVELRCDPISGHTALYWYRQSLGQGLEFLIYFQGNSAPDKSGLPSDRFSAERTGGSVSTLTIQRTQQEDSAVYLCASSLAGVTDTQYFGPGTRLTVL.

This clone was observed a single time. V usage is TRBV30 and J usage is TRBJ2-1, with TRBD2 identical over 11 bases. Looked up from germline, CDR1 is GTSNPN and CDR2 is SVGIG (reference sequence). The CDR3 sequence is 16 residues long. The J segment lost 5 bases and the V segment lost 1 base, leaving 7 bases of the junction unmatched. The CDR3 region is CAWSGPLAGGNNEQFF. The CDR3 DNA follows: TGTGCCTGGAGTGGACCGCTAGCGGGAGGAAACAATGAGCAGTTCTTC.

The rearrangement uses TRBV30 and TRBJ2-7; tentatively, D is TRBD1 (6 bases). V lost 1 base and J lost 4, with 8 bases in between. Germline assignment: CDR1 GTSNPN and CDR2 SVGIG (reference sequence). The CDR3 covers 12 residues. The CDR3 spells CAWSARGYEQYF. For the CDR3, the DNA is TGTGCCTGGAGTGCCAGGGGATACGAGCAGTACTTC. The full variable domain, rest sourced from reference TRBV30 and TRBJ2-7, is SQTIHQWPATLVQPVGSPLSLECTVEGTSNPNLYWYRQAAGRGLQLLFYSVGIGQISSEVPQNLSASRPQDRQFILSSKKLLLSDSGFYLCAWSARGYEQYFGPGTRLTVT.

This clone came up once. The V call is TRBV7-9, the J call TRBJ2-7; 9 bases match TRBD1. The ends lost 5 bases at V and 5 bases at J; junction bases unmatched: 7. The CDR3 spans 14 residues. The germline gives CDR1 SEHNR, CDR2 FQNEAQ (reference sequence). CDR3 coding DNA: TGTGCCAGCAGCCCCGACAGGGGGGTAGACGAGCAGTACTTC. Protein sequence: CASSPDRGVDEQYF.

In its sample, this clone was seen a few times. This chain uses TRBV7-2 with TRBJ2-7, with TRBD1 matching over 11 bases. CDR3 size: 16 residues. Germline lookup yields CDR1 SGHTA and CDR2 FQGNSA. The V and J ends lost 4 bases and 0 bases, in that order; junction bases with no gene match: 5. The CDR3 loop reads CASSWTGGASSYEQYF. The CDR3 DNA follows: TGTGCCAGCAGCTGGACAGGGGGCGCGAGCTCCTACGAGCAGTACTTC.

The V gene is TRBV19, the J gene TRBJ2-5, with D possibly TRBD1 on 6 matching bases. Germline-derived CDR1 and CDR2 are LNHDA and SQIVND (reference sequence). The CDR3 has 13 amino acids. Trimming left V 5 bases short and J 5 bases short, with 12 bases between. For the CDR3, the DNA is TGTGCCAGTAGTGTCGCGAGGGGGGAGACCCAGTACTTC. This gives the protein CASSVARGETQYF. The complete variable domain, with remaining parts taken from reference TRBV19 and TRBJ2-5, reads DGGITQSPKYLFRKEGQNVTLSCEQNLNHDAMYWYRQDPGQGLRLIYYSQIVNDFQKGDIAEGYSVSREKKESFPLTVTSAQKNPTAFYLCASSVARGETQYFGPGTRLLVL.

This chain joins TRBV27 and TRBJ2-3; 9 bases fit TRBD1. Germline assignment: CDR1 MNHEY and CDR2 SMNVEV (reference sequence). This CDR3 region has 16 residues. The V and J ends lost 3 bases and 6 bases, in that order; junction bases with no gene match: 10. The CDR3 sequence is CASSLVSGQGRDTQYF. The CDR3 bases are TGTGCCAGCAGTTTGGTATCCGGACAGGGGAGGGATACGCAGTATTTT.

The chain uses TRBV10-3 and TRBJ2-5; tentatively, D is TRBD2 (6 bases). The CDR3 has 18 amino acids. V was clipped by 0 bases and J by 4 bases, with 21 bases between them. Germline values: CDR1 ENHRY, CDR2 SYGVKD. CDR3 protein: CAISESQLDWRGGETQYF. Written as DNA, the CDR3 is TGTGCCATCAGTGAGTCACAGCTAGATTGGCGGGGAGGAGAGACCCAGTACTTC.

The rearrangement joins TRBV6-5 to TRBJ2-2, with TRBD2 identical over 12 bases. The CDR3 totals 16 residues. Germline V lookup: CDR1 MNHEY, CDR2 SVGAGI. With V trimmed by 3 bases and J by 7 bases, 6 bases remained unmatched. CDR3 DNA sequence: TGTGCCAGCAGTTATGCGACTAGCGGGAGTAGCGGGGAGCTGTTTTTT. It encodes CASSYATSGSSGELFF.

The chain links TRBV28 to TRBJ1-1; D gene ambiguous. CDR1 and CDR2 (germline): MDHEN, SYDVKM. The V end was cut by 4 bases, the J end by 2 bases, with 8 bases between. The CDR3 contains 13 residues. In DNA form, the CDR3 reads TGTGCCAGCAGTTGGGAGCTAAACACTGAAGCTTTCTTT. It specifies CASSWELNTEAFF.

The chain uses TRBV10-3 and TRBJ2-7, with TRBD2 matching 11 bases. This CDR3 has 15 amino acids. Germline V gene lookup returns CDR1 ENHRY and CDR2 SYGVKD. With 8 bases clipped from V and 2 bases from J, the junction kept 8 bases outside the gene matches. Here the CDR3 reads CAISEGTSGPYEQYF. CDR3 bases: TGTGCCATCTCGGAAGGGACTAGCGGCCCCTACGAGCAGTACTTC.

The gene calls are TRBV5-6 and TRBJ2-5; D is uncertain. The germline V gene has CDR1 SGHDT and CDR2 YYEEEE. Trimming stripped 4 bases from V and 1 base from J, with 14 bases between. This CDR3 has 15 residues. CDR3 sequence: CASSPTQAIQETQYF. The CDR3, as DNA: TGTGCCAGCAGCCCGACCCAGGCCATCCAAGAGACCCAGTACTTC.

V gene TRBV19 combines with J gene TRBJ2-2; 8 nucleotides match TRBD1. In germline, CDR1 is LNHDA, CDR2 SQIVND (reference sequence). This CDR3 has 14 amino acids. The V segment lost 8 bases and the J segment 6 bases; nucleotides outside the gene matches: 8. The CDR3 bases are TGTGCCAGTTCGGACAGGGTCCTCGCCGGGGAGCTGTTTTTT. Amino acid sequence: CASSDRVLAGELFF.